This entry features one TCR beta chain sequence. The antigen is undetermined. The CDR3 consists of 17 residues. With 0 bases clipped from V and 4 bases from J, the junction kept 10 bases outside the gene matches. Germline V gene lookup returns CDR1 SGDLS and CDR2 YYNGEE. This sample was taken from a study of identical twins. Study conclusions and caveats: Partial confounding of zero-insertion analyses by invariant MAIT and iNKT cells was possible. Twin pairs' shared out-of-frame alpha sequences were enriched in low generation probability.

TCRdb used MiXCR to reprocess the 5' RACE reads, holding one entry per CDR3 protein. The sample yields hundreds of thousands of distinct CDR3 sequences, more than 6.5% seen once. These data were likewise used in another study, on yellow fever vaccine responses in identical twins. According to that study: Twins' vaccine T cell response reportedly gave the appearance of partial convergence and partial personalization.

Material: PBMCs. The clonotype originates from a young woman in good health. The rearrangement uses TRBV9 and TRBJ2-1; 7 positions match TRBD2. The CDR3 reads CASSVATAGVSYNEQFF. The CDR3, as DNA: TGTGCCAGCAGCGTAGCTACTGCGGGGGTGTCATACAATGAGCAGTTCTTC.